A selection of T cell receptor beta chains follows, all from one sample in a study of spatial heterogeneity in lung cancer. From the 5' RACE reads, TCRdb called clonotypes with MiXCR, one entry per CDR3 protein. This table holds about 100,000 distinct CDR3 sequences, approximately 19% found once. The material was PBMCs, obtained at follow-up. These receptors all come from a male donor with early-stage non-small cell lung cancer. Each CDR3 is given with its conserved first and last residue. D genes are given only for firm matches. Part of the rows lack a size; the others show once, few, many or a class for expanded clones.

-	13	-	TRBV6-1	TRBJ1-1	CASNLGSYTEAFF	TGTGCCAGCAACCTAGGATCCTACACTGAAGCTTTCTTT
-	19	TRBD2	TRBV4-2	TRBJ2-3	CASSGQTSGGTRSTDTQYF	TGTGCCAGCAGCGGCCAGACTAGCGGGGGGACCCGAAGCACAGATACGCAGTATTTT
many	15	TRBD1	TRBV27	TRBJ2-1	CASSLGQEPYNEQFF	TGTGCCAGCAGTCTCGGACAGGAACCCTACAATGAGCAGTTCTTC
-	12	-	TRBV24-1	TRBJ1-2	CATSQEGLRYTF	TGTGCCACCTCCCAGGAGGGACTTAGATACACCTTC
-	16	TRBD1	TRBV10-3	TRBJ2-6	CATPGTGDSEANVLTF	TGTGCCACCCCCGGGACAGGGGACTCTGAGGCCAACGTCCTGACTTTC
many	17	-	TRBV4-2	TRBJ2-7	CASSQEFTGIGSYEQYF	TGTGCCAGCAGCCAAGAGTTTACGGGGATAGGATCCTACGAGCAGTACTTC
many	15	-	TRBV19	TRBJ2-1	CASSIDRGDYNEQFF	TGTGCCAGTAGTATAGATCGGGGAGACTACAATGAGCAGTTCTTC
few	17	TRBD2	TRBV20-1	TRBJ2-1	CSARDERGGISYNEQFF	TGCAGTGCTAGAGATGAGCGGGGGGGCATTTCCTACAATGAGCAGTTCTTC
few	15	-	TRBV29-1	TRBJ2-7	CSVEDKGAGSREQYF	TGCAGCGTTGAAGATAAAGGTGCAGGATCGAGAGAGCAGTACTTC
once	15	-	TRBV27	TRBJ1-5	CASSSTGLLNQPQHF	TGTGCCAGCAGTTCAACCGGACTCTTAAATCAGCCCCAGCATTTT
-	16	-	TRBV18	TRBJ2-4	CASSGAGDLAKNIQYF	TGTGCCAGCTCAGGAGCCGGTGATCTAGCCAAAAACATTCAGTACTTC